This T cell receptor (beta chain) was sequenced in a study of CD8 T cells in Susac syndrome. The authors reverse transcribed roughly 0.45 to 1 ug RNA with random hexamers. Amplification of TCR beta CDR3 used immunoSEQ multiplex PCR across 54 Vbeta and 13 Jbeta. TCRdb redid the calling of the immunoSEQ multiplex PCR reads with MiXCR, one entry per CDR3 protein. Here the sample spans 100,000 to 150,000 distinct CDR3 sequences, over 85% being singletons. Sequencing targeted TCR beta in T cells from blood (CD8+ and CD4+). Controls were drawn from healthy donors and were matched for age and sex. The authors negatively isolated CD8+ and CD4+ T cells and FACS-enriched TEMRA cells. V gave up 3 bases and J gave up 4 bases, with 6 bases separating them. This CDR3 has 13 residues. CDR1 is SGHTA, CDR2 FQGNSA, per germline.

Sequencing was carried out using CD4+ T cells from PBMCs. This receptor was identified in a human donor in good health. The chain joins TRBV7-2 to TRBJ2-2; D possibly corresponds to TRBD2 (6 bases). DNA for the CDR3: TGTGCCAGCAGCTTTAGCGGCACCGGGGAGCTGTTTTTT. Its translation: CASSFSGTGELFF. Looking up the rest from reference TRBV7-2 and TRBJ2-2 gives the full variable domain: GAGVSQSPSNKVTEKGKDVELRCDPISGHTALYWYRQSLGQGLEFLIYFQGNSAPDKSGLPSDRFSAERTGGSVSTLTIQRTQQEDSAVYLCASSFSGTGELFFGEGSRLTVL.